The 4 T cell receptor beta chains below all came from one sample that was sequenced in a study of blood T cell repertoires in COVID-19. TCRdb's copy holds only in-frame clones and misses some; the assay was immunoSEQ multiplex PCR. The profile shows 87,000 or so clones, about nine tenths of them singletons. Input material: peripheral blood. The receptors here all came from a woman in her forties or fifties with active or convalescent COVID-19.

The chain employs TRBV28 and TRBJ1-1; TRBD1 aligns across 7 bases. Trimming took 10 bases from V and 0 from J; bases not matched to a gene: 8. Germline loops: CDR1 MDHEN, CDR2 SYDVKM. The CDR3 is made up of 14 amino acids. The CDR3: CATSWGQMNTEAFF. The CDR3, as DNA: TGTGCCACCTCCTGGGGACAGATGAACACTGAAGCTTTCTTT.

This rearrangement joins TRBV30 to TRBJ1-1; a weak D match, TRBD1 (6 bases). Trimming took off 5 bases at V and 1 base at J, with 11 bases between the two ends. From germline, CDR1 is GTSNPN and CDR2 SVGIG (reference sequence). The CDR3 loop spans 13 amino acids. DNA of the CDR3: TGTGCCTGGCACCCGGACAGGAACACTGAAGCTTTCTTT. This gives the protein CAWHPDRNTEAFF.

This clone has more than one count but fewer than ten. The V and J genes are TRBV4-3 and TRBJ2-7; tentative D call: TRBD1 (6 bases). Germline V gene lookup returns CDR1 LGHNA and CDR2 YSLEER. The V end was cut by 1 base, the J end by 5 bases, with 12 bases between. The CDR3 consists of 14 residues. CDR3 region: CASSQGRTDDEQYF. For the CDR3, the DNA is TGCGCCAGCAGCCAAGGACGGACAGATGACGAGCAGTACTTC.

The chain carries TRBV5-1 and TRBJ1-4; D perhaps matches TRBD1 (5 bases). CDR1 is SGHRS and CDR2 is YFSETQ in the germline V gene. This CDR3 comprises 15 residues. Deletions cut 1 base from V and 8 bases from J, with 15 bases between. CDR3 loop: CASSLSGDGREKLFF. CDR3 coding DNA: TGCGCCAGCAGCTTGAGCGGGGACGGTAGGGAAAAACTGTTTTTT.